This is a list of T cell receptor beta chains from one sample in a study of spatial heterogeneity in lung cancer. From the 5' RACE reads, TCRdb called clonotypes with MiXCR, one entry per CDR3 protein. The sample records about 100,000 distinct CDR3 sequences, 4.4% being singletons. Sequencing was performed on lung tumor tissue, taken at surgery. These receptor sequences come from a male donor with early-stage non-small cell lung cancer. The CDR3 runs from the conserved cysteine through the conserved F or W. Fields, in order: D gene, V gene, J gene, clone size, CDR3 protein, CDR3 DNA. D genes are given only for firm matches. Clone size appears in some rows only: once, few, many, or a class for an expanded clone.

>TRBD1|TRBV7-9|TRBJ1-5|many
CASSRQGDYQPQHF
TGTGCCAGCAGCCGACAGGGGGACTATCAGCCCCAGCATTTT
>-|TRBV6-6|TRBJ2-4|many
CASSYYGEGGKNIQYF
TGTGCCAGCAGTTACTATGGGGAAGGAGGCAAAAACATTCAGTACTTC
>-|TRBV12-3/TRBV12-4|TRBJ2-5|many
CASSPGLSWAETQYF
TGTGCCAGCAGTCCGGGACTCTCCTGGGCAGAGACCCAGTACTTC
>TRBD2|TRBV3-1|TRBJ2-3|once
CASSQGLAGIADTQYF
TGTGCCAGCAGCCAAGGTCTAGCGGGAATCGCAGATACGCAGTATTTT
>-|TRBV29-1|TRBJ2-3|few
CSVEWGGIIDTQYF
TGCAGCGTTGAATGGGGCGGGATCATAGATACGCAGTATTTT
>TRBD1|TRBV6-6|TRBJ2-1|many
CASGDSYNEQFF
TGTGCCAGCGGGGACAGCTACAATGAGCAGTTCTTC
>TRBD2|TRBV20-1|TRBJ2-4|many
CSARAPGLAGQNIQYF
TGCAGTGCTAGGGCCCCGGGACTAGCGGGCCAAAACATTCAGTACTTC
>TRBD1|TRBV28|TRBJ1-1|many
CASTPDRENTEAFF
TGTGCCAGCACCCCGGACAGGGAGAACACTGAAGCTTTCTTT
>-|TRBV6-1|TRBJ2-3|many
CASSVRGEDTQYF
TGTGCCAGCAGTGTAAGGGGAGAAGATACGCAGTATTTT
>TRBD1|TRBV6-6|TRBJ1-2|few
CASSYPRDRGISEFLYGYTF
TGTGCCAGCAGTTATCCTAGGGACAGGGGAATTTCTGAATTTCTTTATGGCTACACCTTC
>-|TRBV12-3/TRBV12-4|TRBJ2-3|many
CASSPDSYLGDTQYF
TGTGCCAGCAGTCCCGACTCCTACTTGGGAGATACGCAGTATTTT
>-|TRBV7-2|TRBJ2-1|many
CASSPQSSYNEQFF
TGTGCCAGCAGCCCACAGAGCTCCTACAATGAGCAGTTCTTC
>-|TRBV4-1|TRBJ1-2|many
CASSQAPGADGYTF
TGCGCCAGCAGCCAAGCCCCCGGGGCGGATGGCTACACCTTC
>TRBD2|TRBV7-9|TRBJ2-3|many
CASSLWLAGGPTDTQYF
TGTGCCAGCAGCTTATGGCTAGCGGGAGGGCCCACAGATACGCAGTATTTT
>-|TRBV5-1|TRBJ2-2|many
CASRESYTGELFF
TGCGCCAGCAGAGAGAGTTACACCGGGGAGCTGTTTTTT
>-|TRBV28|TRBJ2-5|many
CASSLLGGLSQYF
TGTGCCAGCAGCCTACTAGGAGGGTTGTCCCAGTACTTC
>TRBD2|TRBV20-1|TRBJ2-7|-
CSASDVAGGYEQYF
TGCAGTGCTAGTGATGTAGCGGGGGGATACGAGCAGTACTTC
>TRBD1|TRBV24-1|TRBJ2-1|many
CAVAILGQGKDEQFF
TGTGCCGTCGCAATCCTGGGACAGGGTAAGGATGAGCAGTTCTTC
>-|TRBV4-2|TRBJ2-4|many
CASTQSSGSLAKNIQYF
TGTGCCAGCACCCAGTCATCCGGGAGCCTAGCCAAAAACATTCAGTACTTC
>-|TRBV14|TRBJ1-4|-
CASSQDGATNEKLFF
TGTGCCAGCAGCCAGGACGGCGCAACTAATGAAAAACTGTTTTTT
>-|TRBV27|TRBJ2-7|few
CASSQLWGIHSYEQYF
TGTGCCAGCAGCCAGCTATGGGGAATACACTCCTACGAGCAGTACTTC
>-|TRBV28|TRBJ1-4|many
CASSDYSGRTKLFF
TGTGCCAGCAGTGATTATTCCGGCCGGACAAAACTGTTTTTT
>-|TRBV9|TRBJ2-1|-
CASSGNTEQFF
TGTGCCAGCAGCGGAAATACTGAGCAGTTCTTC
>TRBD2|TRBV7-2|TRBJ2-2|medium-sized
CASSLVSGSVTGELFF
TGTGCCAGCAGCTTAGTTAGCGGGAGCGTAACCGGGGAGCTGTTTTTT
>-|TRBV9|TRBJ2-3|many
CASSVGPGALTDTQYF
TGTGCCAGCAGCGTAGGACCGGGGGCACTCACAGATACGCAGTATTTT
>TRBD2|TRBV12-3/TRBV12-4|TRBJ2-1|many
CASSLKLAGEGEQFF
TGTGCCAGCAGTTTGAAACTAGCGGGAGAAGGTGAGCAGTTCTTC
>-|TRBV2|TRBJ1-3|many
CASIRTVTNSGNTIYF
TGTGCCAGCATTAGGACAGTAACAAACTCTGGAAACACCATATATTTT
>-|TRBV9|TRBJ2-3|many
CASSAEAGTQYF
TGTGCCAGCAGCGCCGAAGCCGGCACGCAGTATTTT